The present T cell receptor beta chain was sequenced within a study of blood T cell repertoires in COVID-19. For the study at large: Material from acute and convalescent COVID-19 was sourced from the United States, Italy and Spain. Nucleic acid was either cDNA or gDNA, and it came from T cells, B-cell-depleted T cells, or PBMCs.

The CDR3 consists of 16 residues. V was cut by 0 bases and J by 3 bases, with 15 bases left in between. CDR1 and CDR2 from the germline V gene are SGHNT and YYREEE (reference sequence). Original analysis: Scientists estimated how many nucleated cells there were by amplifying reference gene primers. TCRdb's table, derived via immunoSEQ multiplex PCR, lists solely in-frame clones and lacks some. V, J and clone size were drawn from that table, and D and trimming were deduced from the DNA. Found here are under 300,000 clones, approximately 85% of them singletons; the top ten hold approximately 11%. The chain is built from TRBV5-4 and TRBJ1-2, with D perhaps matching TRBD1 (6 bases). The receptor's source is a woman in her 70s with acute or convalescent COVID-19. The sequenced sample consisted of peripheral blood. The CDR3 DNA sequence: TGTGCCAGCAGCTTGGCCAGGGGAAATTCGGACTATGGCTACACCTTC. It yields the protein CASSLARGNSDYGYTF.